The 10 T cell receptor beta chains given below trace back to one sample, sequenced in a study of cytomegalovirus exposure and HLA in healthy donors. Amplification used 60 Vbeta primers and 13 Jbeta primers. Method: immunoSEQ multiplex PCR; TCRdb's copy keeps in-frame clones and lacks some. The sample yields 150,000 to 200,000 clones, almost 85% seen once. Sequencing used PBMCs. Receptor source: a boy aged 5-17 years in good health and CMV-seronegative.

This clone was observed a few times. The chain carries TRBV6-1 and TRBJ2-7, with 8 positions matching TRBD2. The trim removed 4 bases at V and 3 bases at J, leaving 8 bases unmatched. CDR1 is MNHNS, CDR2 SASEGT, per germline. The CDR3 is 15 amino acids. The CDR3 nucleotides read TGTGCCAGCAGTGTCGGGACTAGTGGGAACTACGAGCAGTACTTC. Translating it yields CASSVGTSGNYEQYF.

The V and J genes are TRBV14 and TRBJ2-6, with TRBD1 matching 8 bases. Trimming removed 0 bases from V and 2 bases from J; junction bases left unmatched: 12. The CDR3 has 20 residues. From germline, CDR1 is SGHDN and CDR2 FVKESK. CDR3 sequence reads: CASSQEWGQAFHAGANVLTF. In nucleotides, the CDR3 is TGTGCCAGCAGCCAAGAGTGGGGACAGGCTTTTCACGCTGGGGCCAACGTCCTGACTTTC.

The chain recombines TRBV7-9 with TRBJ2-7; 10 bases are a match to TRBD1. Germline CDR1 SEHNR, CDR2 FQNEAQ (reference sequence). Unmatched junction bases numbered 5, after V lost 4 bases and J lost 5 bases. The length of the CDR3 is 14 residues. CDR3 sequence reads: CASSSGTGDDEQYF. The CDR3 DNA follows: TGTGCCAGCAGCTCTGGGACAGGGGACGACGAGCAGTACTTC.

This sequence joins TRBV4-3 and TRBJ2-1; 8 bases agree with TRBD2. Trimming cost V 0 bases and J 6 bases; bases outside gene matches: 4. CDR1 is LGHNA, CDR2 YSLEER, per germline. There are 15 residues in the CDR3. The CDR3 spells CASSQDAGGFNEQFF. The CDR3 DNA is TGCGCCAGCAGCCAAGATGCGGGGGGATTCAATGAGCAGTTCTTC.

This chain links TRBV6-1 with TRBJ2-7, with TRBD2 identical over 11 bases. There are 15 residues in the CDR3. Germline V gives CDR1 MNHNS, CDR2 SASEGT. The V gene end was trimmed by 0 bases and the J gene end by 4 bases; junction bases not matched to a gene: 2. The CDR3 spells CASSEATSGVYEQYF. CDR3 nucleotide sequence: TGTGCCAGCAGTGAAGCGACTAGCGGGGTGTACGAGCAGTACTTC.

The chain recombines TRBV13 with TRBJ2-2, with a weak D call TRBD2 (5 bases). Trimming removed 5 bases at V and 5 bases at J, with 12 bases between. The CDR3 is 14 residues long. CDR1 and CDR2 (germline): PRHDT, FYEKMQ (reference sequence). CDR3 in amino acids: CASSPGSGTGELFF. The CDR3 bases are TGTGCCAGCAGCCCCGGGTCGGGGACCGGGGAGCTGTTTTTT.

V is TRBV28 and J is TRBJ2-3; 9 positions agree with TRBD1. This CDR3 comprises 18 residues. The germline V gene encodes CDR1 MDHEN and CDR2 SYDVKM. The ends lost 2 bases at V and 5 bases at J; junction bases unmatched: 14. CDR3 protein: CASSLIAETGTGIDTQYF. In DNA, the CDR3 is TGTGCCAGCAGTTTAATAGCAGAAACCGGGACAGGGATAGATACGCAGTATTTT. The full variable domain, rest sourced from reference TRBV28 and TRBJ2-3, is DVKVTQSSRYLVKRTGEKVFLECVQDMDHENMFWYRQDPGLGLRLIYFSYDVKMKEKGDIPEGYSVSREKKERFSLILESASTNQTSMYLCASSLIAETGTGIDTQYFGPGTRLTVL.

The rearrangement joins TRBV9 to TRBJ2-3; D is perhaps TRBD2 (6 bases). CDR3 length equals 13 residues. Germline V gene sequence: CDR1 SGDLS, CDR2 YYNGEE. V shed 4 bases and J shed 11 bases, with 17 bases lying between them. CDR3 DNA: TGTGCCAGCAGCCCCACGCTTGGGAGGAAGCAGTATTTT. Protein product: CASSPTLGRKQYF.

This chain uses TRBV29-1 with TRBJ2-2; D may be TRBD1 (6 bases). V lost 5 bases and J 0 bases, leaving 19 bases between the germline ends. The germline V gene encodes CDR1 SQVTM and CDR2 ANQGSEA. This CDR3 region has 17 residues. In DNA, the CDR3 is TGCAGCGTTTATTTTACAGGGAAGGGAGCGAACACCGGGGAGCTGTTTTTT. Encoded protein: CSVYFTGKGANTGELFF.

The chain links TRBV9 to TRBJ2-1; TRBD2 aligns across 12 bases. Germline CDR1 is SGDLS and CDR2 is YYNGEE. J gave up 3 bases and V 4 bases, and 11 bases lay outside the gene matches. This CDR3 is built from 18 residues. The CDR3 region is CASSPARLAGVGYNEQFF. The CDR3 nucleotides read TGTGCCAGCAGCCCAGCCAGACTAGCGGGAGTAGGCTACAATGAGCAGTTCTTC.